The 27 T cell receptor beta chains reported below all come from one sample, sequenced in a study of T-cell memory formation after mild COVID-19. MiXCR was run by TCRdb on the 5' RACE reads, yielding one entry per CDR3 protein. The sample includes tens of thousands of distinct CDR3 sequences, around 6.8% seen only once; the top ten take around an eighth. The specimen sequenced was PBMCs or a T cell subset sorted from them (not recorded which). Receptors were obtained from an adult woman who had mild COVID-19 (a few samples of this study predate the infection). Cell type and time point are not known.

This clonotype was picked up many times. J is TRBJ2-1 and V is TRBV6-4; 13 bases agree with TRBD2. The V segment lost 5 bases and the J segment 5 bases; nucleotides outside the gene matches: 3. CDR1 MRHNA and CDR2 SNTAGT come from the germline V gene. This CDR3 contains 15 residues. This chain's CDR3 is CASSLLAGGDNEQFF. The CDR3, as DNA: TGTGCCAGCAGTTTACTAGCGGGAGGGGACAATGAGCAGTTCTTC.

This clonotype was picked up many times. The rearrangement links TRBV28 to TRBJ1-3, with TRBD1 as a possible D gene (5 bases). The CDR3 sequence is 15 residues long. The V and J ends lost 5 bases and 0 bases respectively, with 11 bases between them. Germline V lookup: CDR1 MDHEN, CDR2 SYDVKM. The CDR3 DNA reads as TGTGCCAGCAGTCTAGACAGTCTCTCTGGAAACACCATATATTTT. It encodes CASSLDSLSGNTIYF.

This clonotype was seen at least ten times. The chain recombines TRBV5-1 with TRBJ2-2; 11 positions agree with TRBD1. The CDR3 extends over 16 amino acids. Germline-derived CDR1 and CDR2 are SGHRS and YFSETQ. Trimming at V came to 4 bases and at J to 0 bases, leaving 2 bases not matched to a gene. DNA for the CDR3: TGCGCCAGCAGCCTGGGACAGGGGGCGAACACCGGGGAGCTGTTTTTT. Protein product: CASSLGQGANTGELFF.

This clonotype was recorded many times. The V call is TRBV6-1, the J call TRBJ2-3, with D possibly matching TRBD1 (6 bases). Trimming shortened V by 7 bases and J by 2 bases, and 13 bases separated the two germline ends. This CDR3 has 14 amino acids. CDR1 and CDR2 from the germline V gene are MNHNS and SASEGT. CDR3 protein: CASKAQGHTDTQYF. The CDR3 DNA follows: TGTGCCAGCAAAGCACAGGGCCACACAGATACGCAGTATTTT.

This clonotype turned up a few times. The chain employs TRBV20-1 and TRBJ2-1; D gene ambiguous. The germline V gene has CDR1 DFQATT and CDR2 SNEGSKA (reference sequence). The V gene lost 0 bases and the J gene lost 0 bases, with 18 bases spanning the gap. The CDR3 spans 18 residues. DNA of the CDR3: TGCAGTGCTAGAGAATTGGAAAACTACCTCTTCTCCTACAATGAGCAGTTCTTC. It yields the protein CSARELENYLFSYNEQFF.

There are a few counts of this clonotype. This chain connects TRBV14 to TRBJ1-1; TRBD1 might be the D (5 bases). The V end was cut by 4 bases, the J end by 6 bases, with 9 bases between. The germline V gene has CDR1 SGHDN and CDR2 FVKESK. This CDR3 spans 12 amino acids. The CDR3 sequence: CASSPRVAEAFF. DNA of the CDR3: TGTGCCAGCAGCCCCAGGGTTGCTGAAGCTTTCTTT.

This clonotype came up many times. V gene TRBV12-3 or TRBV12-4 combines with J gene TRBJ2-2, with 11 nucleotides matching TRBD2. There are 14 residues in the CDR3. The V gene end was trimmed by 4 bases and the J gene end by 6 bases; junction bases not matched to a gene: 1. CDR3 in amino acids: CASSSTSGAGELFF. CDR3 nucleotide sequence: TGTGCCAGCAGTTCGACTAGCGGGGCCGGGGAGCTGTTTTTT.

The table lists this clonotype with many counts. The chain carries TRBV3-1 and TRBJ2-1, with 7 bases aligning to TRBD2. Germline trimming cut 0 bases from V and 12 bases from J; bases unmatched to any gene: 5. This CDR3 is built from 13 residues. Germline V gene data show CDR1 as LGHDT and CDR2 as YNNKEL (reference sequence). The CDR3 DNA reads TGTGCCAGCAGCCAAGAGATGGGCGGGGGGCAGTTCTTC. Translation: CASSQEMGGGQFF.

This clonotype appeared many times. This chain connects TRBV12-3 or TRBV12-4 to TRBJ2-7; no definite D call. The CDR3 is made up of 12 amino acids. V lost 6 bases and J 4 bases, leaving 10 bases between the germline ends. The CDR3 region has the DNA TGTGCCAGCAGCCTAACCCCTTACGAGCAGTACTTC. Translating it yields CASSLTPYEQYF.

This clonotype was picked up many times. The rearrangement uses TRBV6-4 and TRBJ1-5; 9 bases align to TRBD1. Looked up from germline, CDR1 is MRHNA and CDR2 is SNTAGT. This CDR3 comprises 17 residues. V shed 11 bases, J shed 0 bases, and the junction held 14 bases outside the gene matches. The CDR3 loop reads CAPTPGQGNYSNQPQHF. DNA for the CDR3: TGTGCCCCGACCCCCGGACAGGGGAATTATAGCAATCAGCCCCAGCATTTT.

The V gene is TRBV3-1, the J gene TRBJ1-3, with 7 bases lining up with TRBD1. The CDR3 consists of 15 residues. The junction had 4 bases not matched to a gene; V was cut back by 5 bases and J by 0 bases. CDR1 and CDR2 from the germline V gene are LGHDT and YNNKEL (reference sequence). Written as DNA, the CDR3 is TGTGCCAGCAGCTTACAGGGGCCCTCTGGAAACACCATATATTTT. Amino acids: CASSLQGPSGNTIYF.

This clonotype occurred many times. This chain uses TRBV6-5 with TRBJ2-3, with 9 bases lining up with TRBD1. The CDR3 has 16 residues. Looked up from germline, CDR1 is MNHEY and CDR2 is SVGAGI. Germline trimming cut 2 bases from V and 5 bases from J; bases unmatched to any gene: 8. The CDR3 spells CASSYDRDRVGDTQYF. The CDR3 coding sequence is TGTGCCAGCAGTTACGACCGGGACAGGGTAGGAGATACGCAGTATTTT.

J is TRBJ1-4 and V is TRBV20-1; D is ambiguous. Trimming cost V 6 bases and J 8 bases, with 16 bases left between them. Germline CDR1 is DFQATT and CDR2 is SNEGSKA (reference sequence). The CDR3 spans 13 residues. Here the CDR3 reads CSAPVDAGEKLFF. The CDR3, as DNA: TGCAGTGCCCCCGTGGATGCGGGCGAAAAACTGTTTTTT.

The sample holds a few counts of this clonotype. The chain recombines TRBV25-1 with TRBJ1-6; D remains ambiguous. Trimming cost V 1 base and J 5 bases, with 6 bases left between them. This CDR3 has 14 amino acids. Germline values: CDR1 MGHDK, CDR2 SYGVNS. In DNA, the CDR3 is TGTGCCAGCAGTGAATTCTGGAATAATTCACCCCTCCACTTT. It is translated as CASSEFWNNSPLHF.

This clonotype has ten or more counts. The chain has TRBV11-3 and TRBJ1-1; D remains unclear. Trimming stripped 4 bases from V and 1 base from J, with 7 bases between. The germline V gene has CDR1 SGHNT and CDR2 YENEEA. The CDR3 spans 13 residues. CDR3 loop: CASSSVGNTEAFF. CDR3 nucleotides: TGTGCCAGCAGCTCTGTTGGGAACACTGAAGCTTTCTTT.

This clonotype was found many times. V gene TRBV9 combines with J gene TRBJ2-7; D might be TRBD1 (6 bases). Trimming cost V 0 bases and J 6 bases, with 10 bases left between them. This CDR3 is built from 13 residues. CDR1 SGDLS and CDR2 YYNGEE come from the germline V gene. CDR3 amino acids: CASSVAPGVEQYF. For the CDR3, the DNA is TGTGCCAGCAGCGTAGCACCAGGGGTCGAGCAGTACTTC. The full variable domain, in which reference TRBV9 and TRBJ2-7 provide the parts outside the CDR3, is DSGVTQTPKHLITATGQRVTLRCSPRSGDLSVYWYQQSLDQGLQFLIQYYNGEERAKGNILERFSAQQFPDLHSELNLSSLELGDSALYFCASSVAPGVEQYFGPGTRLTVT.

This clonotype was observed at least ten times. This rearrangement joins TRBV24-1 to TRBJ1-2; D gene unclear. V lost 4 bases, J lost 4 bases, and 9 bases lay in between. Germline loops: CDR1 KGHDR, CDR2 SFDVKD. This CDR3 has 13 amino acids. CDR3 DNA: TGTGCCACCAGTGAGGGAGACCTCTATGGCTACACCTTC. Translating gives CATSEGDLYGYTF.

This clonotype has at least ten counts. V is TRBV6-4 and J is TRBJ2-1; 8 bases match TRBD1. J lost 8 bases, V lost 0 bases, and 9 bases had no gene match. Germline CDR1 is MRHNA and CDR2 is SNTAGT. The CDR3 runs to 16 residues. CDR3 sequence reads: CASSDSGDRGSDEQFF. CDR3 coding DNA: TGTGCCAGCAGTGACTCTGGAGACAGGGGTTCAGATGAGCAGTTCTTC.

This clonotype was picked up many times. The chain combines TRBV20-1 with TRBJ1-2; a weak D match, TRBD1 (5 bases). CDR1 and CDR2 from the germline V gene are DFQATT and SNEGSKA (reference sequence). Trimming removed 3 bases from V and 6 bases from J, with 8 bases in between. The CDR3 has 11 residues. The CDR3: CSARGGDGYTF. The CDR3 bases are TGCAGTGCTAGGGGAGGGGATGGCTACACCTTC.

This sequence joins TRBV5-4 and TRBJ2-7; 9 positions match TRBD1. V was pared by 3 bases and J by 7 bases, with 8 bases of the junction left unmatched. Germline CDR1 SGHNT, CDR2 YYREEE (reference sequence). This CDR3 comprises 14 residues. The CDR3 region is CASSSGTGLLEQYF. CDR3 coding DNA: TGTGCCAGCAGCTCCGGGACAGGGCTACTAGAGCAGTACTTC.

In its sample, this clonotype was seen many times. The chain has TRBV5-6 and TRBJ1-6; 8 bases are a match to TRBD1. The V gene end was trimmed by 1 base and the J gene end by 9 bases; junction bases not matched to a gene: 0. The germline CDR1 and CDR2 sequences are SGHDT and YYEEEE. CDR3 length: 13 amino acids. CDR3 loop: CASSLTGGSPLHF. The CDR3 DNA sequence: TGTGCCAGCAGCTTGACAGGGGGTTCACCCCTCCACTTT.

This clonotype was seen at least ten times. The chain is built from TRBV20-1 and TRBJ2-1; D remains ambiguous. Per the germline V gene, CDR1 is DFQATT and CDR2 is SNEGSKA (reference sequence). Trimming removed 6 bases at V and 4 bases at J, with 7 bases between. The CDR3 sequence is 11 residues long. The DNA for the CDR3 is TGCAGTGCAATCTGGTACAATGAGCAGTTCTTC. Translated: CSAIWYNEQFF.

The chain employs TRBV9 and TRBJ1-5; D is unresolved. The CDR3 is made up of 13 amino acids. Trimming shortened V by 0 bases and J by 7 bases, and 8 bases separated the two germline ends. Germline lookup yields CDR1 SGDLS and CDR2 YYNGEE. CDR3 region: CASSVDLGQPQHF. The CDR3 bases are TGTGCCAGCAGCGTAGATCTGGGGCAGCCCCAGCATTTT.

This clonotype was seen at least ten times. This CDR3 is CASSLQGSGQPQHF. The CDR3 DNA follows: TGTGCCAGCAGTTTGCAGGGGTCTGGTCAGCCCCAGCATTTT. The genes are TRBV12-3 or TRBV12-4 and TRBJ1-5; weak D call: TRBD1 (6 bases). Deletions cut 3 bases from V and 6 bases from J, with 12 bases between. This CDR3 has 14 amino acids.

This clonotype occurred many times. The J gene is TRBJ2-5, the V gene TRBV7-2, with D maybe TRBD2 (5 bases). Trimming removed 4 bases at V and 7 bases at J, with 13 bases between. In germline, CDR1 is SGHTA, CDR2 FQGNSA. The CDR3 covers 13 residues. The CDR3 DNA reads TGTGCCAGCAGCTCCGGCCCAGAGGGGACCCAGTACTTC. Translating it yields CASSSGPEGTQYF.

This clonotype was counted many times. This chain connects TRBV4-2 to TRBJ2-7; D is possibly TRBD1 or TRBD2 (5 bases each). This CDR3 is built from 14 residues. Germline CDR1 and CDR2: LGHNA and YNFKEQ. V was trimmed by 4 bases and J by 2 bases, leaving 12 bases between them. CDR3 sequence: CASSPGTPPYEQYF. CDR3 coding DNA: TGTGCCAGCAGCCCCGGGACGCCCCCCTACGAGCAGTACTTC.

This clonotype was seen at least ten times. CDR3 amino acids: CASSFHQGPNQPQHF. Written as DNA, the CDR3 is TGTGCCAGCAGCTTCCACCAGGGACCTAATCAGCCCCAGCATTTT. The chain couples TRBV7-9 to TRBJ1-5, with D possibly matching TRBD1 (5 bases). CDR3 length equals 15 residues. Trimming left V 3 bases short and J 4 bases short, with 13 bases between. Germline V gene data show CDR1 as SEHNR and CDR2 as FQNEAQ (reference sequence).